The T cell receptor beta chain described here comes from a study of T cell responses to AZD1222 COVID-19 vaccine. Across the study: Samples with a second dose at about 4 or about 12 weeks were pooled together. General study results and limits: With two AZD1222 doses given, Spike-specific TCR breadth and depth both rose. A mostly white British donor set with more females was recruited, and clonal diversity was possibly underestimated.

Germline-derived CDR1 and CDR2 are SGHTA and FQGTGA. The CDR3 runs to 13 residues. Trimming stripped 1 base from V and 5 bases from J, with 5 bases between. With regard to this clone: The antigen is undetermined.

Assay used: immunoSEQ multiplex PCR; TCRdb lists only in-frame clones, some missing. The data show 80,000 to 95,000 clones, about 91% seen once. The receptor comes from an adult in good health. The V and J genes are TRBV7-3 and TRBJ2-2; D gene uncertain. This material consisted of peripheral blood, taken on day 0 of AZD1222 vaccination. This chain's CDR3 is CASSLKSTGELFF. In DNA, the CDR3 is TGTGCCAGCAGCTTAAAGTCGACCGGGGAGCTGTTTTTT. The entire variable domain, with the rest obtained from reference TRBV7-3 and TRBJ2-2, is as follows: GAGVSQTPSNKVTEKGKYVELRCDPISGHTALYWYRQSLGQGPEFLIYFQGTGAADDSGLPNDRFFAVRPEGSVSTLKIQRTERGDSAVYLCASSLKSTGELFFGEGSRLTVL.